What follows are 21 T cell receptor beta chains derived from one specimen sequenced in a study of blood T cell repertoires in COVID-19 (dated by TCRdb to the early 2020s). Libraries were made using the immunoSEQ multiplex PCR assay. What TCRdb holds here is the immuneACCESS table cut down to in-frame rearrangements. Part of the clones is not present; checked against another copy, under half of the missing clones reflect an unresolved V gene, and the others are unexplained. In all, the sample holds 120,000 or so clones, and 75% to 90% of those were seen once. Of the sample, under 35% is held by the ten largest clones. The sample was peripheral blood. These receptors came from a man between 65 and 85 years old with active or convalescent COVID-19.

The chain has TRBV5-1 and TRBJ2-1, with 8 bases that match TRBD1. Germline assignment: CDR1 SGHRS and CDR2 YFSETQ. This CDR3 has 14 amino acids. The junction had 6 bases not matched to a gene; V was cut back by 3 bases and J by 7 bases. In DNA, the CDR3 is TGCGCCAGCAGCTATCGGACAGGGCCGAATGAGCAGTTCTTC. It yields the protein CASSYRTGPNEQFF.

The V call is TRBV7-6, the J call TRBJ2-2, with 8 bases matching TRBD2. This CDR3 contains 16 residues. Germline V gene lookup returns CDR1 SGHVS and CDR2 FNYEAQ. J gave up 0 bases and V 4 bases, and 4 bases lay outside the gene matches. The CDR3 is CASSSTSVSNTGELFF. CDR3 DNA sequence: TGTGCCAGCAGCTCGACTAGCGTCTCGAACACCGGGGAGCTGTTTTTT.

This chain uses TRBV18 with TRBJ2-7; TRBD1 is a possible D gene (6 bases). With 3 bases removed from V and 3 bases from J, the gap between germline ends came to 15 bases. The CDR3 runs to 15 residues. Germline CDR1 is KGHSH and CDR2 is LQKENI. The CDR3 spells CASSPDTGTIYEQYF. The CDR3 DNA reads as TGTGCCAGCTCACCCGATACAGGGACAATCTACGAGCAGTACTTC.

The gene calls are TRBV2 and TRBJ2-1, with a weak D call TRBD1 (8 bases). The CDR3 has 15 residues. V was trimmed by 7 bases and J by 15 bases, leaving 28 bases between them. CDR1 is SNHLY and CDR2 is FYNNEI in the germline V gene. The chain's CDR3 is CASTTGGDYPPSGFF. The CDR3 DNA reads TGTGCCAGCACTACAGGGGGGGACTATCCCCCCTCGGGGTTCTTC.

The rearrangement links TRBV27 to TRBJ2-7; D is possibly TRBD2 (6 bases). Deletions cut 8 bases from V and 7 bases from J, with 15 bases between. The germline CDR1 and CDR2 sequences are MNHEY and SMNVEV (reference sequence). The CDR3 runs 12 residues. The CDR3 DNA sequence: TGTGCCAGCCAAGGAGGGTTGGGAGAGCAGTACTTC. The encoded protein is CASQGGLGEQYF.

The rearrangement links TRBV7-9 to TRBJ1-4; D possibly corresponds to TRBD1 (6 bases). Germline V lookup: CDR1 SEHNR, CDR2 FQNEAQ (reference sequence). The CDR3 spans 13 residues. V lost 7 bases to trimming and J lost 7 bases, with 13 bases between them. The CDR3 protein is CASMNQGSEKLFF. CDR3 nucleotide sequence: TGTGCCAGCATGAATCAGGGGTCTGAAAAACTGTTTTTT. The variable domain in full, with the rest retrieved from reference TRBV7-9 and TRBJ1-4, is DTGVSQNPRHKITKRGQNVTFRCDPISEHNRLYWYRQTLGQGPEFLTYFQNEAQLEKSRLLSDRFSAERPKGSFSTLEIQRTEQGDSAMYLCASMNQGSEKLFFGSGTQLSVL.

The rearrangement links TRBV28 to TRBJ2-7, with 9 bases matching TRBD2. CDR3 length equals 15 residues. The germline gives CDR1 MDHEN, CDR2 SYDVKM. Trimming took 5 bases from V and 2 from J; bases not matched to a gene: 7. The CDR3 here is CASSAAGTSTYEQYF. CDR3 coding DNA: TGTGCCAGCAGTGCGGCCGGGACTAGCACCTACGAGCAGTACTTC. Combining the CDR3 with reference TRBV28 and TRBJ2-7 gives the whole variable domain DVKVTQSSRYLVKRTGEKVFLECVQDMDHENMFWYRQDPGLGLRLIYFSYDVKMKEKGDIPEGYSVSREKKERFSLILESASTNQTSMYLCASSAAGTSTYEQYFGPGTRLTVT.

The CDR3 sequence: CASSLGWTSGSLGGNEQFF. The CDR3 nucleotides are TGTGCCAGCAGCTTAGGGTGGACTAGCGGGAGCTTAGGGGGGAATGAGCAGTTCTTC. The chain couples TRBV7-2 to TRBJ2-1, with TRBD2 identical over 13 bases. J lost 7 bases, V lost 1 base, and 13 bases had no gene match. CDR1 and CDR2 from the germline V gene are SGHTA and FQGNSA. This CDR3 is built from 19 residues.

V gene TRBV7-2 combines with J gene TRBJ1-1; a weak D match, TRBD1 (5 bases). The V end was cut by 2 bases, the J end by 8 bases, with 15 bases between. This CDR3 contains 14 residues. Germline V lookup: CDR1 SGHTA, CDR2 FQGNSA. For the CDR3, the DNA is TGTGCCAGCAGCTTAAGCCCTGGGGCGGTGGAAGCTTTCTTT. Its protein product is CASSLSPGAVEAFF.

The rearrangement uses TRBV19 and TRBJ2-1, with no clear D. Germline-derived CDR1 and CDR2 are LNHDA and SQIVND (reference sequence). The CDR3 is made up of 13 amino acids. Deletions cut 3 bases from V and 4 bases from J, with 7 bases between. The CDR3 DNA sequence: TGTGCCAGTAGTATGGCTGTGTACAATGAGCAGTTCTTC. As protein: CASSMAVYNEQFF.

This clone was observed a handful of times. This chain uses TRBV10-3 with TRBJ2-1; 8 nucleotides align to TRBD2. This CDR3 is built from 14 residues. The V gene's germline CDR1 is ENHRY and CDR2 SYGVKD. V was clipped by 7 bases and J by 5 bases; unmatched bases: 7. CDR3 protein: CAIKNSGNNNEQFF. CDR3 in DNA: TGTGCCATCAAAAATAGCGGGAATAACAATGAGCAGTTCTTC.

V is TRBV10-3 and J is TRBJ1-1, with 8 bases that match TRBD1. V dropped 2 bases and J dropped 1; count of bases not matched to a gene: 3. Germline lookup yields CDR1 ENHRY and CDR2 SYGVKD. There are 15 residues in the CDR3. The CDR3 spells CAISERQGANTEAFF. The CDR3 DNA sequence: TGTGCCATCAGTGAGAGGCAGGGGGCGAACACTGAAGCTTTCTTT.

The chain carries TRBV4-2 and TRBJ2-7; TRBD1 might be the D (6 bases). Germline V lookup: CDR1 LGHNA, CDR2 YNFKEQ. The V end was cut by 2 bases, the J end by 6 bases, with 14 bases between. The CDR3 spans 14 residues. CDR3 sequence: CASSQRGGQIEQYF. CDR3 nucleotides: TGTGCCAGCAGCCAACGAGGGGGACAAATCGAGCAGTACTTC.

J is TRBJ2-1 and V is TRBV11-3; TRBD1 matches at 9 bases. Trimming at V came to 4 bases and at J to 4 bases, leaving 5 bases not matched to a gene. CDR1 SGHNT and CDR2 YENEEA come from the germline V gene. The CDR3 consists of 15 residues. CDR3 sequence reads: CASSSKTGGYNEQFF. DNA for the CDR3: TGTGCCAGCAGCTCAAAGACAGGGGGGTACAATGAGCAGTTCTTC.

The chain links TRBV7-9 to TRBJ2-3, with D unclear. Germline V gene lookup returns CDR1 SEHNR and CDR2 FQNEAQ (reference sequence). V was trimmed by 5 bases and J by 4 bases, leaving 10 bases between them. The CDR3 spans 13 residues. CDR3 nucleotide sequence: TGTGCCAGCAGCATGGAGATGCCAGATACGCAGTATTTT. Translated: CASSMEMPDTQYF.

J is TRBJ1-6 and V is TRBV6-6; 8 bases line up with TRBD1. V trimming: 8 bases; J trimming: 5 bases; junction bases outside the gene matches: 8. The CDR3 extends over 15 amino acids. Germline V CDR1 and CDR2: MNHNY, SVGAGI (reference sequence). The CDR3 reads CASDTTGQDNSPLHF. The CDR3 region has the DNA TGTGCCAGCGATACTACGGGACAGGATAATTCACCCCTCCACTTT.

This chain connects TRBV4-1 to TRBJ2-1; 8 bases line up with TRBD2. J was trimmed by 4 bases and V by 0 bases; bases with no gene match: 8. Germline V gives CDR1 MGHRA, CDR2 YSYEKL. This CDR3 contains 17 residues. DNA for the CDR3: TGCGCCAGCAGCCAAGACGCGCGGGAGGTTGTGTACAATGAGCAGTTCTTC. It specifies CASSQDAREVVYNEQFF.

CDR3 in amino acids: CASSRDDLDSRPQHF. In DNA, the CDR3 is TGTGCCAGCAGTCGAGACGATCTGGACTCCAGGCCCCAGCATTTT. This chain joins TRBV5-8 and TRBJ1-5, with no clear D. Germline V gives CDR1 SGHTS, CDR2 YDEGEE. The CDR3 contains 15 residues. Deletions cut 5 bases from V and 9 bases from J, with 21 bases between.

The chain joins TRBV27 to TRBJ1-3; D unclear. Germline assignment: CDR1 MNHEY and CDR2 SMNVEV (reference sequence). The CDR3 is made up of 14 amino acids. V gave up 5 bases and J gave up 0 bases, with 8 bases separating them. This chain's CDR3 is CASSLTHSGNTIYF. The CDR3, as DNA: TGTGCCAGCAGTCTCACACACTCTGGAAACACCATATATTTT.

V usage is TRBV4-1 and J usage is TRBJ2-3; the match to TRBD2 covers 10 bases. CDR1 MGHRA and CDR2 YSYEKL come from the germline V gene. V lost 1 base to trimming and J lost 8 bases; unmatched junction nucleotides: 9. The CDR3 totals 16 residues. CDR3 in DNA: TGCGCCAGCAGCCAAGCAGCCAGCGGGGGGGTAGGTACGCAGTATTTT. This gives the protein CASSQAASGGVGTQYF.

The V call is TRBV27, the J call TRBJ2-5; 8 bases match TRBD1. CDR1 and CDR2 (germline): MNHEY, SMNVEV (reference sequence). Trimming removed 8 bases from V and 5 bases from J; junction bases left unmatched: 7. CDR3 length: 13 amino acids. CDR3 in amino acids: CASGQGAIETQYF. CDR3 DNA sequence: TGTGCCAGCGGGCAGGGGGCCATTGAGACCCAGTACTTC.